This entry features one TCR beta chain sequence. A read error may produce the germline difference seen at one junction end. The CDR3 is 16 amino acids. The germline CDR1 and CDR2 sequences are SGHTA and FQGTGA. This sample is part of a study of blood T cells in healthy people across ages. Using a J-beta primer mix together with a sample-barcoded 5' primer, a second PCR was run for about 6 to 11 cycles. Through a template-switch adaptor with 12 random nucleotides, each cDNA molecule received a tag. TCRdb passed the 5' RACE reads through MiXCR, listing each CDR3 protein once. The sample shows roughly 560,000 distinct CDR3 sequences, 24% of them seen only once. This same sample was also part of a study on T cells of mothers and their children. From that study: M1S, a second-PCR primer, added sample barcodes and 2-4 random nucleotides.

This clonotype was sampled from a boy younger than 18 in good health. The chain recombines TRBV7-3 with TRBJ2-5, with TRBD2 matching 8 bases. The sample taken for sequencing was blood. In DNA, the CDR3 is TGTGCCAGCAGCTTAGGCTTACAACTAGCGGAGGGCCCTTCAGACTTC. Translation gives CASSLGLQLAEGPSDF.